A single sample is the source of the 13 T cell receptor beta chains below, sequenced in a study of T cell clones after liver transplantation. TCRdb keeps only in-frame clones here, not all; method: immunoSEQ multiplex PCR. The repertoire holds 51,000 or so clones, with roughly nine tenths as singletons. Material: CD8+ T cells from blood, obtained 12 months after liver transplant. These receptors came from a human patient who received a liver transplant. Some of these T cells may belong to the graft donor.

The V and J genes are TRBV6-1 and TRBJ2-1; a weak D match, TRBD1 (5 bases). This CDR3 spans 17 amino acids. The V end was cut by 0 bases, the J end by 0 bases, with 12 bases between. Germline V lookup: CDR1 MNHNS, CDR2 SASEGT. The CDR3: CASSEALGEDSYNEQFF. The CDR3 coding sequence is TGTGCCAGCAGTGAAGCGTTAGGGGAAGACTCCTACAATGAGCAGTTCTTC.

This clone rates as medium-sized. The chain recombines TRBV28 with TRBJ1-1; D gene ambiguous. This CDR3 is 11 amino acids long. The germline V and J ends were trimmed by 2 bases and 6 bases, with 4 bases remaining between them. Germline V gene sequence: CDR1 MDHEN, CDR2 SYDVKM. CDR3 bases: TGTGCCAGCAGTTTAAATTCTGAAGCTTTCTTT. As protein: CASSLNSEAFF.

The chain combines TRBV10-2 with TRBJ1-1; perhaps TRBD1 as D (6 bases). Germline CDR1 reads WSHSY; CDR2 reads SAAADI. The CDR3 is 17 residues long. The V end lost 3 bases, the J end lost 5 bases, and 22 bases lay between the germline ends. This chain's CDR3 is CASSEVPGVGRRTEAFF. CDR3 in DNA: TGCGCCAGCAGTGAAGTACCAGGGGTGGGTCGACGAACTGAAGCTTTCTTT.

The chain recombines TRBV9 with TRBJ1-3; D remains ambiguous. CDR3 size: 13 residues. Trimming left V 3 bases short and J 0 bases short, with 4 bases between. Germline loops: CDR1 SGDLS, CDR2 YYNGEE. CDR3 amino acids: CASSGSSGNTIYF. The DNA of the CDR3 is TGTGCCAGCAGCGGGAGCTCTGGAAACACCATATATTTT.

This clone was detected once. The J gene is TRBJ1-2, the V gene TRBV13; perhaps TRBD1 as D (5 bases). Trimming left V 6 bases short and J 5 bases short, with 16 bases between. The V gene's germline CDR1 is PRHDT and CDR2 FYEKMQ (reference sequence). The CDR3 is 14 residues long. The CDR3 sequence is CASSYGTEEYGYTF. In nucleotides, the CDR3 is TGTGCCAGCAGTTACGGGACGGAGGAGTATGGCTACACCTTC.

This clone was found once. The rearrangement uses TRBV7-2 and TRBJ2-6, with D unclear. The CDR3 is made up of 17 amino acids. Germline CDR1 reads SGHTA; CDR2 reads FQGNSA. V was clipped by 2 bases and J by 1 base, with 12 bases between them. CDR3 sequence: CASSLPLILSGANVLTF. CDR3 coding DNA: TGTGCCAGCAGCTTACCCCTGATTCTGTCTGGGGCCAACGTCCTGACTTTC.

This clone was counted a few times. The J gene is TRBJ2-7, the V gene TRBV27; 9 nucleotides align to TRBD1. The length of the CDR3 is 16 residues. The germline CDR1 and CDR2 sequences are MNHEY and SMNVEV (reference sequence). The ends lost 5 bases at V and 3 bases at J; junction bases unmatched: 11. The CDR3 bases are TGTGCCAGCAGTCCCAGTCCCGGGACAGGGATCTACGAGCAGTACTTC. Protein: CASSPSPGTGIYEQYF.

This clone was recorded only once. The chain carries TRBV4-1 and TRBJ2-7; D is uncertain. V lost 1 base, J lost 3 bases, and 4 bases lay in between. Germline loops: CDR1 MGHRA, CDR2 YSYEKL. The CDR3 spans 12 residues. CDR3 amino acids: CASSQGVYEQYF. The CDR3 DNA is TGCGCCAGCAGCCAAGGGGTCTACGAGCAGTACTTC.

In this sample, this clone turned up once. The rearrangement joins TRBV7-6 to TRBJ2-7, with D tentatively TRBD1 or TRBD2 (6 bases each). Germline lookup yields CDR1 SGHVS and CDR2 FNYEAQ. This CDR3 contains 14 residues. V was clipped by 5 bases and J by 5 bases, with 16 bases between them. CDR3 protein: CASSGGGGFDEQYF. The CDR3 DNA follows: TGTGCCAGCAGCGGAGGGGGAGGTTTTGACGAGCAGTACTTC.

The V and J genes are TRBV19 and TRBJ2-7, with 9 bases that match TRBD2. CDR1 is LNHDA, CDR2 SQIVND, per germline (reference sequence). CDR3 length: 15 amino acids. V was pared by 6 bases and J by 0 bases, with 6 bases of the junction left unmatched. CDR3 nucleotide sequence: TGTGCCAGTAGCACGACTAGCGGCAGCTCCTACGAGCAGTACTTC. Amino acid sequence: CASSTTSGSSYEQYF.

The V and J genes are TRBV6-5 and TRBJ2-7, with TRBD1 as a possible D gene (6 bases). This CDR3 is 16 amino acids long. Germline CDR1 MNHEY, CDR2 SVGAGI. Trimming removed 0 bases from V and 5 bases from J, with 17 bases in between. The CDR3 DNA is TGTGCCAGCAGTTACTCGACTACCCAGGGGTACGACGAGCAGTACTTC. Translating gives CASSYSTTQGYDEQYF.

For this clone: The same CDR3 arises from other DNA sequences in this sample as well. This chain uses TRBV11-2 with TRBJ2-7; weak D call: TRBD2 (5 bases). The germline CDR1 and CDR2 sequences are SGHAT and FQNNGV. This CDR3 spans 13 amino acids. Trimming took off 1 base at V and 3 bases at J, with 7 bases between the two ends. The chain's CDR3 is CASSLGAGYEQYF. Here the CDR3 DNA reads TGTGCCAGCAGCTTAGGGGCGGGCTACGAGCAGTACTTC.

The rearrangement links TRBV7-6 to TRBJ2-1; the match to TRBD1 covers 7 bases. Trimming at V came to 5 bases and at J to 8 bases, leaving 3 bases not matched to a gene. Germline V gene data show CDR1 as SGHVS and CDR2 as FNYEAQ. The CDR3 loop spans 12 amino acids. CDR3 protein: CASSPQGYEQFF. The CDR3 DNA is TGTGCCAGCAGCCCACAGGGGTATGAGCAGTTCTTC.